This T cell receptor beta chain was documented in a study of blood T cell repertoires in COVID-19. CDR1 is SGHNT and CDR2 is YENEEA in the germline V gene. The ends were cut back, 5 bases at V and 7 bases at J, with 17 bases in the middle. This CDR3 has 14 amino acids. Sequenced by immunoSEQ multiplex PCR; TCRdb stores in-frame clones only, minus some. Altogether about 48,000 clones are present, around 86% being singletons, with the ten largest covering less than 3%. The Seattle site enrolled patients during active infection and followed them longitudinally. The chain links TRBV11-3 to TRBJ1-1, with D maybe TRBD1 (6 bases). Sequencing input: peripheral blood. The receptor was derived from a woman of 80 years or more with COVID-19, enrolled during active disease. This chain's CDR3 is CASSPRGGQYEAFF. CDR3 nucleotides: TGTGCCAGCAGCCCCCGCGGGGGCCAGTATGAAGCTTTCTTT. The variable domain in full, with the rest retrieved from reference TRBV11-3 and TRBJ1-1, is EAGVVQSPRYKIIEKKQPVAFWCNPISGHNTLYWYLQNLGQGPELLIRYENEEAVDDSQLPKDRFSAERLKGVDSTLKIQPAELGDSAVYLCASSPRGGQYEAFFGQGTRLTVV.